The entry below gives a single T cell receptor (beta chain) sequence along with its context. Individual cDNA molecules each carried unique molecular identifiers attached by the library. From the RACE reads, TCRdb called clonotypes with MiXCR, one entry per CDR3 protein. In the table there are roughly 190,000 distinct CDR3 sequences, 20% to 25% of which are singletons. The data belong to a study of human T cells and chemical hapten exposure. In the study overall: In the roughly 24-week study, patients were dosed weekly with diphenylcyclopropenone on the scalp throughout.

Time point reported: patch test 1, 2 weeks after DPC sensitization. This sample's treatment: therapeutic diphenylcyclopropenone sensitization with weekly scalp DPC. Non-pregnant alopecia patients aged 18 to 70, suitable for DPC therapy. Germline CDR1 is MNHEY and CDR2 is SVGAGI. The CDR3 is 15 amino acids. After removal of 2 bases from V and 2 bases from J, the junction contained 4 bases not matched to a gene. This chain uses TRBV6-5 with TRBJ2-7; TRBD2 aligns across 9 bases. The specimen was whole blood, collected in connection with sensitization to the hapten diphenylcyclopropenone (DPC). The origin of this receptor is a woman aged 50 to 60 with alopecia areata. Some clones in this sample may be carry-over from other donors' samples. The CDR3 loop is CASSYLAGGPYEQYF. As DNA, the CDR3 is TGTGCCAGCAGTTACCTTGCGGGAGGGCCCTACGAGCAGTACTTC.